This T cell receptor beta chain was obtained from a study of T cell changes during pregnancy in multiple sclerosis. Produced via immunoSEQ multiplex PCR; TCRdb's table is partial and in-frame only. The data contain about 67,000 clones, approximately 90% of them singletons. J was trimmed by 7 bases and V by 5 bases; bases with no gene match: 2. CDR3 size: 12 residues. The germline V gene has CDR1 MNHNY and CDR2 SVGAGI (reference sequence). The J gene is TRBJ2-1, the V gene TRBV6-6; TRBD1 matches at 7 bases. This clonotype was obtained from a female donor with multiple sclerosis, enrolled in a pregnancy study. The specimen was peripheral blood, collected in the second trimester of pregnancy. CDR3 loop: CASSATGNEQFF. The CDR3 bases are TGTGCCAGCAGTGCGACAGGGAATGAGCAGTTCTTC.